A single sample gave rise to the 22 T cell receptor beta chains below, sequenced in a study of CD8 T cells in ankylosing spondylitis. MiXCR was run by TCRdb on the 5' RACE reads, yielding one entry per CDR3 protein. This table has some 350,000 distinct CDR3 sequences, roughly 14% appearing once. The sequenced material came from blood, either unsorted or a sorted T cell fraction (not recorded which). All receptors derive from a male donor with ankylosing spondylitis or in good health (not recorded which).

The chain carries TRBV10-3 and TRBJ2-3; 7 bases agree with TRBD1. V lost 3 bases, J lost 4 bases, and 13 bases stayed unmatched. CDR1 and CDR2 (germline): ENHRY, SYGVKD. The CDR3 sequence is 17 residues long. The CDR3 region has the DNA TGTGCCATCAGTGACTCGGACAGGCCCCTTCCCTCAGATACGCAGTATTTT. This gives the protein CAISDSDRPLPSDTQYF.

This chain joins TRBV6-2 or TRBV6-3 and TRBJ1-5; D unresolved. Looked up from germline, CDR1 is MNHEY and CDR2 is SVGEGT. The V end lost 2 bases, the J end lost 1 base, and 6 bases lay between the germline ends. This CDR3 contains 14 residues. The CDR3 nucleotides read TGTGCCAGCAGTTACGCCAGGAGCAATCAGCCCCAGCATTTT. It is translated as CASSYARSNQPQHF.

This clonotype was recorded a few times. The V call is TRBV25-1, the J call TRBJ1-1, with D hard to call. The germline CDR1 and CDR2 sequences are MGHDK and SYGVNS. Between the trimmed V and J ends, which lost 7 bases and 8 bases, there was a span of 20 bases. This CDR3 region has 14 residues. The chain's CDR3 is CASNKGGSITEAFF. CDR3 sequence (DNA): TGTGCCAGCAACAAAGGAGGGAGTATAACCGAAGCTTTCTTT. The complete variable domain, with remaining parts taken from reference TRBV25-1 and TRBJ1-1, reads EADIYQTPRYLVIGTGKKITLECSQTMGHDKMYWYQQDPGMELHLIHYSYGVNSTEKGDLSSESTVSRIRTEHFPLTLESARPSHTSQYLCASNKGGSITEAFFGQGTRLTVV.

A few counts support this clonotype. In nucleotides, the CDR3 is TGCAGTGCTAGTCCAGGCTATGGCTACACCTTC. Protein sequence: CSASPGYGYTF. V usage is TRBV20-1 and J usage is TRBJ1-2, with unresolved D. CDR3 length: 11 amino acids. V was pared by 3 bases and J by 4 bases, with 6 bases between. The germline V gene encodes CDR1 DFQATT and CDR2 SNEGSKA (reference sequence).

This clonotype was counted only a few times. The CDR3 bases are TGTGCCAGCAGCTCGTCTCCCATCTACACCTTC. This sequence encodes CASSSSPIYTF. The rearrangement joins TRBV7-9 to TRBJ1-2; D call uncertain. The germline V gene has CDR1 SEHNR and CDR2 FQNEAQ (reference sequence). Trimming cost V 4 bases and J 10 bases, with 10 bases left between them. The CDR3 spans 11 residues.

The chain joins TRBV4-2 to TRBJ2-3; 10 bases line up with TRBD2. Germline values: CDR1 LGHNA, CDR2 YNFKEQ. V was clipped by 7 bases and J by 5 bases; unmatched bases: 12. The CDR3 totals 16 residues. The CDR3 nucleotides are TGTGCCAGCACAACTAGCGGGAAGGCTGGAGGAGATACGCAGTATTTT. Encoded protein: CASTTSGKAGGDTQYF.

This clonotype was counted many times. This chain joins TRBV4-1 and TRBJ1-1, with TRBD1 as a possible D gene (6 bases). The V gene lost 0 bases and the J gene lost 3 bases, with 8 bases spanning the gap. Germline CDR1 and CDR2: MGHRA and YSYEKL. The CDR3 spans 14 residues. The CDR3 sequence is CASSQDPGDTEAFF. CDR3 in DNA: TGCGCCAGCAGCCAAGATCCAGGGGACACTGAAGCTTTCTTT.

This clonotype was counted only a few times. The chain carries TRBV12-3 or TRBV12-4 and TRBJ2-3, with D uncertain. CDR3 length equals 17 residues. The V gene lost 1 base and the J gene lost 4 bases, with 18 bases spanning the gap. The chain's CDR3 is CASSLGQADVTPDTQYF. The CDR3, as DNA: TGTGCCAGCAGTTTAGGGCAGGCAGACGTCACACCAGATACGCAGTATTTT.

This clonotype was detected only a few times. The V call is TRBV7-9, the J call TRBJ1-4; D not certain. Trimming shortened V by 0 bases and J by 3 bases, and 8 bases separated the two germline ends. The CDR3 is 15 residues long. The germline V gene has CDR1 SEHNR and CDR2 FQNEAQ (reference sequence). CDR3 region: CASSLAGEPNEKLFF. The DNA for the CDR3 is TGTGCCAGCAGCTTAGCTGGAGAGCCTAATGAAAAACTGTTTTTT.

On this clonotype itself: A much larger clone sits a single nucleotide away, making a read error possible. V and J are TRBV5-1 and TRBJ2-1, with 11 bases matching TRBD2. The CDR3 covers 14 residues. Per germline, CDR1 SGHRS and CDR2 YFSETQ. The CDR3 loop reads CASSGTSGGNEQLF. In nucleotides, the CDR3 is TGCGCCAGCAGCGGGACTAGCGGTGGTAATGAGCAGCTCTTC.

This clonotype was recorded a few times. This chain connects TRBV20-1 to TRBJ2-7; D remains unclear. Deletions cut 1 base from V and 2 bases from J, with 9 bases between. Germline CDR1 is DFQATT and CDR2 is SNEGSKA (reference sequence). There are 13 residues in the CDR3. The chain's CDR3 is CSARAVKTYEQYF. CDR3 bases: TGCAGTGCTAGAGCCGTCAAAACCTACGAGCAGTACTTC.

This chain uses TRBV7-2 with TRBJ2-7, with 9 positions matching TRBD2. V lost 5 bases and J lost 6; bases outside the gene matches: 11. This CDR3 has 15 residues. Germline assignment: CDR1 SGHTA and CDR2 FQGNSA. CDR3 nucleotide sequence: TGTGCCAGCAGCCCTTCCTACCAACTAGCGGGCGAGCAGTACTTC. Its translation is CASSPSYQLAGEQYF. Supplemented by reference TRBV7-2 and TRBJ2-7, the full variable domain reads GAGVSQSPSNKVTEKGKDVELRCDPISGHTALYWYRQSLGQGLEFLIYFQGNSAPDKSGLPSDRFSAERTGGSVSTLTIQRTQQEDSAVYLCASSPSYQLAGEQYFGPGTRLTVT.

The table lists this clonotype with many counts. The chain uses TRBV6-1 and TRBJ2-5, with a weak D call TRBD1 (5 bases). Germline CDR1 and CDR2: MNHNS and SASEGT. The CDR3 runs to 12 residues. The V end was cut by 5 bases, the J end by 9 bases, with 13 bases between. CDR3 protein: CASSLTGAPQYF. CDR3 sequence (DNA): TGTGCCAGCAGTCTAACAGGAGCGCCCCAGTACTTC.

The gene calls are TRBV12-3 or TRBV12-4 and TRBJ2-7; 7 nucleotides match TRBD2. V was clipped by 6 bases and J by 2 bases; unmatched bases: 7. CDR3 length equals 14 residues. CDR3: CASRSRDYPYEQYF. As DNA, the CDR3 is TGTGCCAGCAGATCCCGGGACTATCCCTACGAGCAGTACTTC.

CDR3 sequence: CASSDDGGSYNSPLHF. In nucleotides, the CDR3 is TGTGCCAGCAGTGATGACGGGGGTTCCTATAATTCACCCCTCCACTTT. V and J are TRBV2 and TRBJ1-6, with a weak D call TRBD1 (5 bases). Germline loops: CDR1 SNHLY, CDR2 FYNNEI. This CDR3 has 16 residues. The germline V and J ends were trimmed by 3 bases and 1 base, with 10 bases remaining between them.

In this sample, this clonotype turned up a few times. The V call is TRBV7-2, the J call TRBJ2-7; unclear D gene. The CDR3 totals 14 residues. Deletions cut 4 bases from V and 6 bases from J, with 16 bases between. Germline V gives CDR1 SGHTA, CDR2 FQGNSA. The CDR3 is CASSSPPWGGEQYF. The CDR3 DNA follows: TGTGCCAGCAGCTCTCCCCCTTGGGGTGGCGAGCAGTACTTC. Full variable domain (outside the CDR3, taken from reference TRBV7-2 and TRBJ2-7): GAGVSQSPSNKVTEKGKDVELRCDPISGHTALYWYRQSLGQGLEFLIYFQGNSAPDKSGLPSDRFSAERTGGSVSTLTIQRTQQEDSAVYLCASSSPPWGGEQYFGPGTRLTVT.

There are a few counts of this clonotype. The chain carries TRBV20-1 and TRBJ2-7; 7 bases match TRBD2. Germline trimming cut 2 bases from V and 5 bases from J; bases unmatched to any gene: 3. This CDR3 spans 12 amino acids. Germline V gene lookup returns CDR1 DFQATT and CDR2 SNEGSKA (reference sequence). The CDR3, as DNA: TGCAGTGCTAGACCTAGCGGTGACGAGCAGTACTTC. Translation gives CSARPSGDEQYF.

The sample holds one count of this clonotype. The genes are TRBV27 and TRBJ2-7; TRBD2 is a possible D gene (6 bases). Germline V gene data show CDR1 as MNHEY and CDR2 as SMNVEV (reference sequence). The V end was cut by 8 bases, the J end by 0 bases, with 14 bases between. This CDR3 is 14 amino acids long. CDR3 nucleotides: TGTGCCAGCGGGCCTGGGGGGTTCTCCTACGAGCAGTACTTC. It translates to CASGPGGFSYEQYF.

This clonotype was observed a handful of times. As DNA, the CDR3 is TGCAGTGCTTCGTATCAGCAGAGGAACACTGAAGCTTTCTTT. Protein sequence: CSASYQQRNTEAFF. This rearrangement joins TRBV20-1 to TRBJ1-1, with D uncertain. The V gene lost 5 bases and the J gene lost 1 base, with 14 bases spanning the gap. CDR1 is DFQATT, CDR2 SNEGSKA, per germline (reference sequence). This CDR3 is 14 amino acids long.

The chain uses TRBV10-3 and TRBJ2-1; weak D call: TRBD2 (6 bases). Deletions cut 2 bases from V and 10 bases from J, with 15 bases between. The germline V gene encodes CDR1 ENHRY and CDR2 SYGVKD. This CDR3 has 14 residues. CDR3 protein: CAISEGTWVGEQFF. CDR3 nucleotide sequence: TGTGCCATCAGTGAGGGGACTTGGGTAGGGGAGCAGTTCTTC.

The rearrangement uses TRBV5-1 and TRBJ2-1, with TRBD2 identical over 8 bases. The germline gives CDR1 SGHRS, CDR2 YFSETQ. The CDR3 is 15 amino acids. Trimming removed 0 bases from V and 4 bases from J; junction bases left unmatched: 3. CDR3 amino acids: CASSLVGTSYNEQFF. The CDR3 DNA reads as TGCGCCAGCAGCTTGGTTGGGACTAGTTACAATGAGCAGTTCTTC.

The chain links TRBV5-1 to TRBJ1-6; TRBD1 matches 9 bases. The CDR3 has 15 amino acids. V was pared by 1 base and J by 10 bases, with 6 bases of the junction left unmatched. Germline-derived CDR1 and CDR2 are SGHRS and YFSETQ. DNA of the CDR3: TGCGCCAGCAGCTTGTCCGGACAGGGGAAATCACCCCTCCACTTT. Translating gives CASSLSGQGKSPLHF.